This T cell receptor beta chain comes out of a study of T cell clonality in common variable immunodeficiency. This table comes from immunoSEQ multiplex PCR, and its TCRdb copy is limited to in-frame clones, with some not included. The sample shows some 42,000 clones, none of them appearing just once. The CDR3 consists of 13 residues. V shed 4 bases and J shed 7 bases, with 11 bases lying between them. Germline lookup yields CDR1 KGHSH and CDR2 LQKENI. Of CVID subjects, 15 were female and over 25 male, mean age approximately 40. This clone was counted a few times. The target antigen is unknown. With the read ending 3 residues before the CDR3 end, the germline J gene is used to fill in that end. General study points: Authors noted CVID clonality's cause needs subpopulation repertoire sequencing. In common variable immunodeficiency, TCR beta chains reportedly carried fewer deletions and N-nucleotide insertions.

The sequenced material came from peripheral blood mononuclear cells. This TCR derives from a human donor with common variable immunodeficiency. V and J are TRBV18 and TRBJ1-5; D uncertain. CDR3 DNA, as far as it was read: TGTGCCAGCTCACGAGGAACAGAACAGCCC. Its translation is CASSRGTEQP. The whole CDR3 is CASSRGTEQPQHF. The entire variable domain, with the rest obtained from reference TRBV18 and TRBJ1-5, is as follows: NAGVMQNPRHLVRRRGQEARLRCSPMKGHSHVYWYRQLPEEGLKFMVYLQKENIIDESGMPKERFSAEFPKEGPSILRIQQVVRGDSAAYFCASSRGTEQPQHFGDGTRLSIL.